Given below is one TCR beta chain in context. Its antigen is undetermined. The PCR made use of 60 Vbeta and 13 Jbeta primers. Measured with immunoSEQ multiplex PCR; TCRdb has only the in-frame clones, and not every one. The top ten clones hold around 9.6% of a sample with about 210,000 clones, about four fifths of them seen once. The entry originates in a study of cytomegalovirus exposure and HLA in healthy donors. After removal of 5 bases from V and 12 bases from J, the junction contained 10 bases not matched to a gene. Germline assignment: CDR1 LNHDA and CDR2 SQIVND (reference sequence). The CDR3 has 12 residues. Whole-study findings and limits: Sequencing depth roughly uniform across donors was assumed in presence/absence analyses.

Material: PBMCs. This chain uses TRBV19 with TRBJ2-7; 7 bases map to TRBD2. This TCR came from a woman in her forties or fifties in good health and CMV-seropositive. In nucleotides, the CDR3 is TGTGCCAGTAGTCCCGGGGGGACCTTACTGTACTTC. Translated: CASSPGGTLLYF. Looking up the rest from reference TRBV19 and TRBJ2-7 gives the full variable domain: DGGITQSPKYLFRKEGQNVTLSCEQNLNHDAMYWYRQDPGQGLRLIYYSQIVNDFQKGDIAEGYSVSREKKESFPLTVTSAQKNPTAFYLCASSPGGTLLYFGPGTRLTVT.